Listed below are T cell receptor beta chains from one sample, sequenced in a study of T cell responses to AZD1222 COVID-19 vaccine. Produced via immunoSEQ multiplex PCR; TCRdb's table is partial and in-frame only. The sample has 46,000 or so clones, 90% seen once; the top ten hold about 40%. Sequencing used peripheral blood, obtained 28 days after the second AZD1222 dose. The receptors originated from an adult who received the AZD1222 COVID-19 vaccine. Both conserved end residues are part of each CDR3. The D gene is left open where the match is weak. The size entry is marked missing in some rows and otherwise reads once, few, many or a size class.

d_call	j_call	v_call	clone_size	cdr3_nt	cdr3_aa
TRBD1	TRBJ1-1	TRBV6-5	-	TGTGCCAGCAGGGGACAGGGGGCGAATATGTTTGAAGCTTTCTTT	CASRGQGANMFEAFF
TRBD1	TRBJ1-1	TRBV7-9	-	TGTGCCAGCAGACCCGAACAGGGGGCTAACACTGAAGCTTTCTTT	CASRPEQGANTEAFF
-	TRBJ2-1	TRBV5-4	-	TGTGCCAGCAGCGGACGGGAGTCCAATGAGCAGTTCTTC	CASSGRESNEQFF
-	TRBJ1-6	TRBV4-3	-	TGCGCCAGCAGCCAGACCCGGGACAAGCGTTCACCCCTCCACTTT	CASSQTRDKRSPLHF
TRBD1	TRBJ1-1	TRBV6-5	-	TGTGCCAGCAGTTCCGGGACAGTGAACACTGAAGCTTTCTTT	CASSSGTVNTEAFF
-	TRBJ1-6	TRBV4-3	-	TGCGCCAGCAGCCATGCTGGACGGGTAAATTCACCCCTCCACTTT	CASSHAGRVNSPLHF
TRBD1	TRBJ2-5	TRBV7-9	-	TGTGCCAGCAGCTTTCGACAGGGTAACCAAGAGACCCAGTACTTC	CASSFRQGNQETQYF
-	TRBJ1-2	TRBV19	-	TGTGCCAGTAGTATATCAGGGGAAGAAGGCTACACCTTC	CASSISGEEGYTF
-	TRBJ1-2	TRBV3-1/TRBV3-2	-	TGTGCCAGCAGCCAAGATATGGCAGGGAACTCCTATGGCTACACCTTC	CASSQDMAGNSYGYTF
-	TRBJ2-3	TRBV6-2/TRBV6-3	-	TGTGCCAGCAGTCGTCCACTAGCTTATGGCACAGATACGCAGTATTTT	CASSRPLAYGTDTQYF
TRBD2	TRBJ2-3	TRBV18	-	TGTGCCAGCTCACCCCTTACCGGGGCCCCGGGAGGAGATACGCAGTATTTT	CASSPLTGAPGGDTQYF
TRBD1	TRBJ1-2	TRBV7-6	few	TGTGCCAGCAGCCCAGGACAGGGCGGAAACTATGGCTACACCTTC	CASSPGQGGNYGYTF
-	TRBJ1-6	TRBV7-2	-	TGTGCCAGCAGCTTATCCGGTCTGAATTCACCCCTCCACTTT	CASSLSGLNSPLHF
-	TRBJ2-2	TRBV18	-	TGTGCCAGCTCACCACCCGGGGAGCTGTTTTTT	CASSPPGELFF
-	TRBJ1-3	TRBV6-2/TRBV6-3	-	TGTGCCAGCAGTTCCCGGAGGACGGCTGGAAACACCATATATTTT	CASSSRRTAGNTIYF
TRBD1	TRBJ1-6	TRBV15	-	TGTGCCACCAGCAGAGGACAGGGTTTTAATTCACCCCTCCACTTT	CATSRGQGFNSPLHF
TRBD1	TRBJ2-7	TRBV6-5	-	TGTGCCAGCACCTCCGGGACAGGGCTCTTCGAGCAGTACTTC	CASTSGTGLFEQYF
TRBD1	TRBJ1-6	TRBV5-4	-	TGTGCCAGCAGCTCCCTTGACAGGGCGGGTTCACCCCTCCACTTT	CASSSLDRAGSPLHF
-	TRBJ2-3	TRBV29-1	-	TGCAGCGCGTCGGGGTATAGGAATGCAGATACGCAGTATTTT	CSASGYRNADTQYF
-	TRBJ1-1	TRBV5-1	-	TGCGCCAGCAGTCGGACAGTAACGAACACTGAAGCTTTCTTT	CASSRTVTNTEAFF
-	TRBJ2-7	TRBV3-1/TRBV3-2	-	TGTGCCCCCAGCCAAGACGAAAGCGGCAGGGGAGGCTACGAGCAGTACTTC	CAPSQDESGRGGYEQYF
TRBD1	TRBJ2-3	TRBV19	-	TGTGCCAGTAGTATTCCGACAGGGGGAGGCACAGATACGCAGTATTTT	CASSIPTGGGTDTQYF
-	TRBJ2-5	TRBV11-2	-	TGTGCCAGCAGCAAAGGGTGGGAGACCCAGTACTTC	CASSKGWETQYF
TRBD2	TRBJ2-1	TRBV7-7	-	TGTGCCAGCAGCTTGAGCGGGGCGACCTACAATGAGCAGTTCTTC	CASSLSGATYNEQFF
TRBD2	TRBJ2-7	TRBV27	-	TGTGCCAGCAGTTTTGCACTAGCGGGCTACGAGCAGTACTTC	CASSFALAGYEQYF
TRBD2	TRBJ2-1	TRBV6-1	-	TGTGCCAGCAGTGAAATAACGCGGGGGAATGAGCAGTTCTTC	CASSEITRGNEQFF
-	TRBJ1-5	TRBV4-2	-	TGTGCCAGCAGCCAAGATCACCCAGGGAATGAGCCCCAGCATTTT	CASSQDHPGNEPQHF
-	TRBJ1-4	TRBV5-6	-	TGTGCCAGCAGCTTGCGTGTTCAGGGGGAAAAACTGTTTTTT	CASSLRVQGEKLFF
-	TRBJ2-2	TRBV10-3	-	TGTGCCGCACAACCTACAACCGGGGAGCTGTTTTTT	CAAQPTTGELFF
TRBD2	TRBJ2-2	TRBV6-1	-	TGTGCCAGCAGTGGCTTGACTAGCGGGAACACCGGGGAGCTGTTTTTT	CASSGLTSGNTGELFF
-	TRBJ1-2	TRBV7-2	-	TGTGCCAGCAGCTTAGCCGGGGGAAGCTATGGCTACACCTTC	CASSLAGGSYGYTF
-	TRBJ1-1	TRBV5-1	-	TGCGCCAGCAGCCCGGACGGACGGACGAACACTGAAGCTTTCTTT	CASSPDGRTNTEAFF
TRBD1	TRBJ1-5	TRBV5-1	-	TGCGCCAGCAGCTCCGGACAGGGCAATCAGCCCCAGCATTTT	CASSSGQGNQPQHF
TRBD1	TRBJ1-1	TRBV7-9	-	TGTGCCAGCAGCGTCCGACAGGGGGGCACTGAAGCTTTCTTT	CASSVRQGGTEAFF
-	TRBJ1-1	TRBV6-5	-	TGTGCCAGCAGAGCCGGGACCGCGAACACTGAAGCTTTCTTT	CASRAGTANTEAFF
-	TRBJ2-2	TRBV6-2/TRBV6-3	-	TGTGCCAGCAGTTACGGGGGGTCGGGCACCGGGGAGCTGTTTTTT	CASSYGGSGTGELFF
-	TRBJ1-6	TRBV5-4	-	TGTGCCAGCAGCTTGCTAGGGTCTAATTCACCCCTCCACTTT	CASSLLGSNSPLHF
-	TRBJ1-3	TRBV24-1	-	TGTGCCACCAGTGATTCTGACAGCTCTGGAAACACCATATATTTT	CATSDSDSSGNTIYF
TRBD1	TRBJ1-1	TRBV7-6	-	TGTGCCAGCAGCCTTAGGACAGGGGTCCCCAACACTGAAGCTTTCTTT	CASSLRTGVPNTEAFF
-	TRBJ1-6	TRBV12-3/TRBV12-4	-	TGTGCCAGCAGTCGAACCTATAATTCACCCCTCCACTTT	CASSRTYNSPLHF
TRBD1	TRBJ1-1	TRBV6-5	-	TGTGCCAGCAGCAGGACAGGGGGAGTCGGTTTCTTT	CASSRTGGVGFF